Included here is one T cell receptor (beta chain) sequence, with context. What this receptor recognizes is not known. No base qualities exist here, and no much larger clone lies one base off it. The time point label, as the study defines it: persistent/refractory GD, antithyroid drugs over 5 years with positive TRAb. For both TCR sequencing and RNA sequencing, RNA was extracted from PBMCs in TRIzol. The diagnosis of Graves' disease followed American Thyroid Association guidelines. Patients for the study were recruited at an endocrinology department in Xi'an, China. Each patient gave 7.5 to 10 milliliters of peripheral blood, collected in an EDTA anticoagulant tube. Ficoll Paque Plus density gradient separation was used to isolate PBMCs, and no further T cell sorting was done. An Agilent 2100 Bioanalyzer and agarose gel were used to assess RNA quality, and a NanoDrop 2000 was used to measure RNA concentration.

The protocol used for the library was multiplex PCR. This sample was sequenced with an Illumina HiSeq 4000. iRepertoire HTBI primers and Arm-PCR amplification of CDR3 regions were used to construct TCR beta libraries. Before sequencing, the PCR products underwent gel purification. In the authors' own workflow: Gene usage analysis of CDR3 amino acid clonotypes used the approximately 62 TRBV and 14 TRBJ segments found across samples. Filtered high-quality paired reads were merged into contigs using COPE and FqMerger. BLAST was used to align contigs to IMGT TRBV, TRBD and TRBJ reference genes, and CDR3 was defined according to IMGT. Clonotypes above 0.1% frequency were classified as highly expanded clones. Shannon entropy was used to measure repertoire diversity, and the Gini coefficient was used to measure V-J evenness. Public clonotypes were defined as clonotypes shared by more than one individual. Clones were called with MiXCR by TCRdb after fastp trimmed the public reads at Q25, and only in-frame beta chains were retained. Each entry merges the rows of one CDR3 protein and shows their most common DNA and genes. TCRdb's processing, not the authors', yielded these V and J calls. In this sample the table shows some 420,000 distinct CDR3 sequences, roughly 23% of which occur a single time. Around 12% of the sample belongs to the ten largest clones.

From cysteine to phenylalanine, the CDR3 is 16 amino acids long. The retained sequence is limited to the CDR3, 48 bases, with the frame set at the first base. Unmatched junction bases come to 15, with V trimmed by 6 bases and J by 5 bases. The germline V gene yields SNHLY for CDR1 and FYNNEI for CDR2. This sample is drawn from a study of regulatory T cells in long-lasting Graves disease (dated by TCRdb to the early 2020s). As for the study more broadly: Persistent Graves' disease was defined as persistently positive TSH receptor autoantibodies together with antithyroid drug treatment for over 5 years. Persistent Graves' disease patients in the clinical cohort had taken antithyroid drugs for roughly ten years on average. Persistent Graves' disease patients were compared with newly diagnosed Graves' disease patients by peripheral blood TCR sequencing and RNA sequencing. A total of about 35 samples underwent TCR sequencing, from around 13 patients with persistent Graves' disease and roughly 20 patients with newly diagnosed Graves' disease. The study was conducted in China and was registered as a clinical trial.

The investigation overall reported the following: The small sample size was acknowledged by the authors as a limitation that may reduce accuracy. Preferential use of TRBV28, TRBJ1-2 and TRBJ2-5 was observed in persistent disease, whereas TRBV20-1 and TRBJ2-1 were favored in newly diagnosed disease. Sequencing and analysis were restricted to the TCR beta chain. A larger number of public clonotypes was shared among persistent patients (approximately 3,000) than among newly diagnosed patients (approximately 930). Compared with newly diagnosed patients, persistent Graves' disease patients had lower TCR Shannon entropy and fewer highly expanded clones, which suggests clonal expansion. Because the primary lesion, thyroid tissue, could not be accessed, the study looked at peripheral blood alone.

The sequencing used peripheral blood mononuclear cells (PBMCs), collected when the disease was refractory, from a patient treated with antithyroid drugs. The TCR was taken from a female donor with Graves disease. The chain couples TRBV2 to TRBJ1-1, with 7 bases matching TRBD1. This receptor carries the CDR3 CASSRNLRQGDTEAFF. The sequenced DNA: TGTGCCAGCAGCCGGAACCTAAGACAGGGAGATACTGAAGCTTTCTTT.